This T cell receptor (beta chain) was profiled in a study of radiotherapy plus CTLA-4 blockade in lung cancer. Study-wide context: In around 17% of patients, objective responses were seen; 31% had disease control.

TCRdb's table, derived via immunoSEQ multiplex PCR, lists solely in-frame clones and lacks some. The sample lists 15,000 or so clones; around 70% were seen once. Those patients who had chemo-refractory metastatic non-small-cell lung cancer were given focal radiation along with CTLA-4 blockade through ipilimumab. As concerns this clone: No antigen is known for it.

General observations from the study: Radiotherapy plus ipilimumab was followed by expansion in blood of tumor-derived TCR clones.

The CDR3 has 13 amino acids. Germline V gene data show CDR1 as GTSNPN and CDR2 as SVGIG (reference sequence). V shed 2 bases and J shed 6 bases, with 13 bases lying between them. Specimen: peripheral blood, collected from a patient treated with radiotherapy plus ipilimumab. The V call is TRBV30, the J call TRBJ1-1, with D tentatively TRBD1 (6 bases). The origin of this receptor is a human donor with non-small cell lung cancer whose response to radiotherapy plus ipilimumab could not be evaluated. The CDR3 bases are TGTGCCTGGAGTACAGGGACGGCCGCTGAAGCTTTCTTT. It is translated as CAWSTGTAAEAFF.